This T cell receptor (beta chain) was identified during a study of cytomegalovirus exposure and HLA in healthy donors listed by TCRdb under 2017. Broadly, across the study: A later analysis indicated that the 120 or so validation repertoires were generated on the platform also employed for the approximately 700 repertoires of the first cohort. The study was designed to test whether signatures of past pathogen exposure could be identified by cataloging public T cell receptors. Besides the first cohort of some 670 subjects, a separate validation cohort made up of 95 to 150 different subjects was used. To predict cytomegalovirus infection status, the study combined high-throughput TCR immunosequencing, statistical association of individual TCRs with disease status, and machine learning. The research as a whole found: The classifier was reported to diagnose cytomegalovirus status with high specificity and sensitivity in both the original and validation cohorts. While some public TCRs were present in many individuals, most TCR sequences turned up only very rarely across donors. A total of fewer than 200 TCR beta chains were listed by the study as associated with cytomegalovirus. The authors suggested that the approach could potentially be extended to other disease states and immunological phenotypes. In vitro tests confirmed that a few of the cytomegalovirus-associated TCR beta chains recognize cytomegalovirus antigens. Of the cluster scores, 85% to 95% were above 0 in a later analysis, which found that TCRs clustered in the first cohort also tended to co-occur in the approximately 110 validation repertoires. A later analysis lacked HLA typing for the validation cohort, so it scored co-occurrence in that cohort across all 120 repertoires.

Turning to this clone: The specificity of this receptor is unknown. No base qualities exist here, and no much larger clone lies one base off it.

The junction shows trimming of 6 bases on V and 3 bases on J, plus 11 bases between the germline ends. Based on the germline V gene, the CDR1 and CDR2 sequences are SNHLY and FYNNEI. The cysteine opens and the phenylalanine closes a CDR3 of 13 amino acids. Of the read, only the CDR3 DNA is kept; its 39 bases are in frame from base 1. The donors belonged to the validation cohort of about 120 subjects, which was separate from the 666-subject first cohort. Library generation was performed with the immunoSEQ multiplex PCR assay. Per the source publication's procedure: To diagnose cytomegalovirus status from the catalog of TCR beta chain sequences, a statistical classification framework was built. What TCRdb holds here is the immuneACCESS table cut down to in-frame rearrangements. Part of the clones is not present; checked against another copy, under half of the missing clones reflect an unresolved V gene, and the others are unexplained. From that table come the V and J calls and clone size; the DNA was used to work out D and trimming. In this sample the table shows a few hundred thousand clones, about 86% of which occur a single time. The ten largest clones represent approximately 1% of the sample.

The clonotype originates from a woman under 30 in good health and CMV-seronegative. The V and J genes are TRBV2 and TRBJ1-1; the D gene assignment is ambiguous. The sample consisted of PBMCs. The nucleotide sequence is TGTGCCAGCAGCCCTGAAGGAGACACTGAAGCTTTCTTT. It codes for CASSPEGDTEAFF.